Below are 26 T cell receptor beta chains sequenced from a single sample in a study of shared T cell receptors in the human thymus. Measured with immunoSEQ multiplex PCR; TCRdb has only the in-frame clones, and not every one. The repertoire holds some 720,000 clones, approximately 88% seen once, with about 0.01% in the top ten. The same specimen was also included in a second study, on human thymus T cells.

Material: thymocytes. The receptor set was obtained from a boy under two years old with a congenital heart defect.

CDR3 bases: TGTGCCTGGAGGGAGGAGGGGCGGACCGGGGAGCTGTTTTTT. Residues: CAWREEGRTGELFF. This chain joins TRBV30 and TRBJ2-2, with D possibly being TRBD2 (6 bases). The germline V and J ends were trimmed by 3 bases and 5 bases, with 13 bases remaining between them. The CDR3 contains 14 residues. CDR1 and CDR2 (germline): GTSNPN, SVGIG (reference sequence).

V and J are TRBV5-1 and TRBJ1-4; D is unclear. Germline V lookup: CDR1 SGHRS, CDR2 YFSETQ. V was clipped by 2 bases and J by 0 bases, with 8 bases between them. The CDR3 length is 15 residues. CDR3 bases: TGCGCCAGCAGCTTTTCCGTTGCAACTAATGAAAAACTGTTTTTT. Its protein product is CASSFSVATNEKLFF. Combining the CDR3 with reference TRBV5-1 and TRBJ1-4 gives the whole variable domain KAGVTQTPRYLIKTRGQQVTLSCSPISGHRSVSWYQQTPGQGLQFLFEYFSETQRNKGNFPGRFSGRQFSNSRSEMNVSTLELGDSALYLCASSFSVATNEKLFFGSGTQLSVL.

This clone was seen just once. V and J are TRBV10-3 and TRBJ2-3, with D possibly TRBD2 on 6 matching bases. V lost 11 bases to trimming and J lost 2 bases, with 17 bases between them. The CDR3 sequence is 14 residues long. Germline CDR1 is ENHRY and CDR2 is SYGVKD. In DNA form, the CDR3 reads TGTGCCGCCTGGAGGGCGGGGCCCACAGATACGCAGTATTTT. Translation: CAAWRAGPTDTQYF.

The chain combines TRBV27 with TRBJ2-5; the D gene is possibly TRBD1 (6 bases). The CDR3 loop spans 18 amino acids. Germline-derived CDR1 and CDR2 are MNHEY and SMNVEV (reference sequence). V was pared by 4 bases and J by 5 bases, with 26 bases between. CDR3 in amino acids: CASSSTPGQRPWRETQYF. The CDR3 coding sequence is TGTGCCAGCAGTTCCACTCCCGGACAGCGCCCCTGGAGGGAGACCCAGTACTTC.

The rearrangement uses TRBV7-4 and TRBJ2-7; 9 bases agree with TRBD2. The CDR3 has 21 residues. J was trimmed by 0 bases and V by 3 bases; bases with no gene match: 21. Germline lookup yields CDR1 SGHVT and CDR2 SQSDAQ. The CDR3: CASSLELCGRADSPLSYEQYF. CDR3 nucleotide sequence: TGTGCCAGCAGCTTGGAGCTTTGCGGGAGGGCCGACAGTCCCCTCTCCTACGAGCAGTACTTC.

V is TRBV5-4 and J is TRBJ2-5; the match to TRBD2 covers 10 bases. Germline CDR1 reads SGHNT; CDR2 reads YYREEE (reference sequence). This CDR3 has 16 residues. V dropped 2 bases and J dropped 2; count of bases not matched to a gene: 6. CDR3 DNA: TGTGCCAGCAGCTTCACGGGACTAGCGTCTCAAGAGACCCAGTACTTC. Translating it yields CASSFTGLASQETQYF.

The J gene is TRBJ2-2, the V gene TRBV6-1; perhaps TRBD1 as D (6 bases). The germline V gene encodes CDR1 MNHNS and CDR2 SASEGT. CDR3 size: 16 residues. V was pared by 3 bases and J by 1 base, with 12 bases between. The CDR3 coding sequence is TGTGCCAGCAGTGAGAGCAGGGGCCGGAACACCGGGGAGCTGTTTTTT. The encoded protein is CASSESRGRNTGELFF.

The chain carries TRBV12-2 and TRBJ2-4; the table's D call of TRBD1 was not tested on the DNA. TRBV12-2 is labeled a pseudogene. This CDR3 is 20 amino acids long. CDR3 coding DNA: TGTGCAAGTCGCCCCCCAAGTCGGAGACAGGGGGCGGCGGCCAAAAACATTCAGTACTTC. Residues: CASRPPSRRQGAAAKNIQYF.

V gene TRBV4-3 combines with J gene TRBJ1-5, with D hard to call. Germline lookup yields CDR1 LGHNA and CDR2 YSLEER. Trimming removed 0 bases at V and 6 bases at J, with 6 bases between. The CDR3 sequence is 13 residues long. CDR3 bases: TGCGCCAGCAGCCAAGATTCGAGTCAGCCCCAGCATTTT. Translation gives CASSQDSSQPQHF.

The rearrangement uses TRBV14 and TRBJ1-4; D perhaps matches TRBD1 (5 bases). Germline V gene lookup returns CDR1 SGHDN and CDR2 FVKESK. CDR3 length equals 14 residues. V was shortened by 5 bases and J by 6 bases, with 13 bases between the two germline ends. The CDR3 is CASSYDSNDEKLFF. CDR3 bases: TGTGCCAGCAGCTATGACAGCAATGATGAAAAACTGTTTTTT.

The chain combines TRBV4-1 with TRBJ2-7; 9 bases match TRBD1. The J segment lost 3 bases and the V segment lost 5 bases, leaving 20 bases of the junction unmatched. Germline CDR1 is MGHRA and CDR2 is YSYEKL. The CDR3 has 19 residues. CDR3 DNA: TGCGCCAGCAGCACCCACAGCCCGAAGGACAGGGGAAGGAACTACGAGCAGTACTTC. Translation gives CASSTHSPKDRGRNYEQYF.

The chain has TRBV2 and TRBJ1-3; D perhaps matches TRBD1 (5 bases). Between the trimmed V and J ends, which lost 2 bases and 0 bases, there was a span of 17 bases. The CDR3 is 18 residues long. Germline CDR1 reads SNHLY; CDR2 reads FYNNEI. This chain's CDR3 is CASSEIVGREDSGNTIYF. CDR3 nucleotide sequence: TGTGCCAGCAGTGAAATTGTCGGCAGGGAAGACTCTGGAAACACCATATATTTT.

The J gene is TRBJ2-1, the V gene TRBV9; 9 bases map to TRBD2. Germline V gene lookup returns CDR1 SGDLS and CDR2 YYNGEE. The CDR3 is 17 amino acids. The V segment lost 4 bases and the J segment 12 bases; nucleotides outside the gene matches: 20. The CDR3 protein is CASSPHPLAGPLGRQFF. In DNA, the CDR3 is TGTGCCAGCAGCCCACACCCCCTAGCGGGGCCCCTGGGTAGGCAGTTCTTC.

J is TRBJ2-7 and V is TRBV7-6, with 11 nucleotides matching TRBD2. J lost 2 bases, V lost 5 bases, and 5 bases had no gene match. Germline CDR1 SGHVS, CDR2 FNYEAQ. CDR3 length: 15 amino acids. The CDR3 spells CASSPGTSGTYEQYF. The CDR3 nucleotides are TGTGCCAGCAGCCCCGGGACTAGCGGTACCTACGAGCAGTACTTC.

The chain has TRBV21-1 and TRBJ2-3; the table's TRBD2 call for D was not verified on the DNA. TRBV21-1 corresponds to a pseudogene. This CDR3 comprises 16 residues. The CDR3 sequence is CASSSRGRGDPDTQYF. For the CDR3, the DNA is TGTGCCAGCAGCTCCCGGGGGCGGGGGGATCCAGATACGCAGTATTTT.

This clone was counted a few times. The gene calls are TRBV30 and TRBJ2-5, with D possibly matching TRBD2 (5 bases). The CDR3 length is 13 residues. V shed 2 bases and J shed 7 bases, with 14 bases lying between them. Germline CDR1 GTSNPN, CDR2 SVGIG (reference sequence). CDR3 sequence: CAWSLAEDGTQYF. DNA for the CDR3: TGTGCCTGGAGTTTGGCGGAGGACGGGACCCAGTACTTC.

This chain links TRBV30 with TRBJ2-4; the match to TRBD2 covers 11 bases. The CDR3 extends over 16 amino acids. Per germline, CDR1 GTSNPN and CDR2 SVGIG (reference sequence). The trim removed 3 bases at V and 6 bases at J, leaving 10 bases unmatched. The CDR3 coding sequence is TGTGCCTGGAGAAGGGTACTAGCGGGAGTCGGAAACATTCAGTACTTC. This sequence encodes CAWRRVLAGVGNIQYF.

The chain couples TRBV6-5 to TRBJ2-7; tentative D call: TRBD2 (5 bases). In germline, CDR1 is MNHEY, CDR2 SVGAGI. Deletions cut 6 bases from V and 4 bases from J, with 19 bases between. The CDR3 has 15 amino acids. In nucleotides, the CDR3 is TGTGCCAGCAGCTCCCCCCGACGGGGAAATTACGAGCAGTACTTC. It codes for CASSSPRRGNYEQYF.

The V call is TRBV20-1, the J call TRBJ2-7; D is unclear. Trimming stripped 1 base from V and 10 bases from J, with 8 bases between. Germline lookup yields CDR1 DFQATT and CDR2 SNEGSKA (reference sequence). The CDR3 is made up of 10 amino acids. The chain's CDR3 is CSARVARQYF. The CDR3 DNA reads TGCAGTGCTAGAGTGGCACGACAGTACTTC.

This chain uses TRBV4-3 with TRBJ2-1; D might be TRBD2 (6 bases). The CDR3 runs to 13 residues. Germline values: CDR1 LGHNA, CDR2 YSLEER. The ends were cut back, 4 bases at V and 5 bases at J, with 9 bases in the middle. The CDR3 loop reads CASSPGLNNEQFF. The CDR3 nucleotides are TGCGCCAGCAGCCCGGGACTGAACAATGAGCAGTTCTTC.

The chain employs TRBV30 and TRBJ1-1; D gene uncertain. The length of the CDR3 is 14 residues. Trimming left V 3 bases short and J 1 base short, with 12 bases between. Germline CDR1 is GTSNPN and CDR2 is SVGIG (reference sequence). The chain's CDR3 is CAWSPAGPNTEAFF. The CDR3 nucleotides read TGTGCCTGGAGCCCTGCGGGTCCGAACACTGAAGCTTTCTTT.

The chain has TRBV18 and TRBJ2-7; 10 bases map to TRBD2. CDR1 is KGHSH and CDR2 is LQKENI in the germline V gene. The length of the CDR3 is 14 residues. V lost 4 bases, J lost 7 bases, and 7 bases stayed unmatched. In DNA, the CDR3 is TGTGCCAGCTCACGGCCAGCGGGAGGGCCTGAGCAGTACTTC. Its protein is CASSRPAGGPEQYF.

V usage is TRBV25-1 and J usage is TRBJ2-1; D is ambiguous. The length of the CDR3 is 14 residues. Germline V gene lookup returns CDR1 MGHDK and CDR2 SYGVNS. With 4 bases removed from V and 2 bases from J, the gap between germline ends came to 9 bases. The CDR3, as DNA: TGTGCCAGCAGTGCGAGGTGGGCCTACAATGAGCAGTTCTTC. Translated: CASSARWAYNEQFF. Variable domain in full (rest from reference TRBV25-1 and TRBJ2-1): EADIYQTPRYLVIGTGKKITLECSQTMGHDKMYWYQQDPGMELHLIHYSYGVNSTEKGDLSSESTVSRIRTEHFPLTLESARPSHTSQYLCASSARWAYNEQFFGPGTRLTVL.

This chain connects TRBV27 to TRBJ2-2, with D tentatively TRBD2 (7 bases). In germline, CDR1 is MNHEY, CDR2 SMNVEV (reference sequence). Trimming removed 8 bases from V and 2 bases from J, with 18 bases in between. CDR3 length: 16 amino acids. CDR3 amino acids: CASGRGGWGNTGELFF. The CDR3 DNA follows: TGTGCCAGCGGTAGGGGGGGGTGGGGCAACACCGGGGAGCTGTTTTTT.

J is TRBJ1-2 and V is TRBV27; possible D gene TRBD1, 6 bases. V was trimmed by 3 bases and J by 3 bases, leaving 14 bases between them. This CDR3 contains 15 residues. CDR1 is MNHEY, CDR2 SMNVEV, per germline (reference sequence). The CDR3 reads CASSFRGGGDYGYTF. DNA of the CDR3: TGTGCCAGCAGTTTTAGGGGAGGGGGTGACTATGGCTACACCTTC.

This chain connects TRBV7-6 to TRBJ2-7; D is uncertain. Germline V gene lookup returns CDR1 SGHVS and CDR2 FNYEAQ. V gave up 5 bases and J gave up 5 bases, with 16 bases separating them. The CDR3 is 14 amino acids. CDR3 sequence (DNA): TGTGCCAGCAGCCCGCGAATTAACGTCAACGAGCAGTACTTC. Protein: CASSPRINVNEQYF.